A selection of T cell receptor beta chains follows, all from one sample in a study of T cells in Graves' hyperthyroidism and ophthalmopathy. In TCRdb, the multiplex PCR reads were re-called with MiXCR into one record per CDR3 protein. Found here are about 500,000 distinct CDR3 sequences, over 15% of them singletons; the top ten hold under 20%. Sample: blood. These receptors came from a young woman with Graves' hyperthyroidism. CDR3s include the opening cysteine and the closing phenylalanine or tryptophan. Each record gives: J gene, D gene, clone size, V gene, CDR3 length, CDR3 protein, CDR3 DNA. D genes are given only for firm matches. Some rows have no size entry. The others give once, few or many, or a class for an expanded clone.

>TRBJ1-3|.|.|TRBV19|14
CASIPRLSGNTIYF
TGTGCCAGTATCCCGCGCCTGTCTGGAAACACCATATATTTT
>TRBJ2-7|.|.|TRBV29-1|11
CSVQVSYEQYF
TGCAGCGTTCAGGTCTCCTACGAGCAGTACTTC
>TRBJ2-3|.|many|TRBV28|14
CASKRLIGTDTQYF
TGTGCCAGCAAGAGGCTAATAGGGACAGATACGCAGTATTTT
>TRBJ2-1|.|few|TRBV19|17
CASSNIRGQTSYNEQFF
TGTGCCAGTAGTAACATCCGGGGACAGACTAGCTACAATGAGCAGTTCTTC
>TRBJ1-4|TRBD1|.|TRBV3-1|13
CASEDRGMEKLFF
TGTGCCAGCGAGGACAGGGGGATGGAAAAACTGTTTTTT
>TRBJ2-2|.|few|TRBV29-1|14
CSVAVGVVEGELFF
TGCAGCGTGGCCGTCGGGGTCGTAGAGGGGGAGCTGTTTTTT
>TRBJ2-3|.|.|TRBV6-1|16
CASRSGGGGRGDTQYF
TGTGCCAGCAGGTCTGGGGGGGGGGGGCGAGGAGATACGCAGTATTTT
>TRBJ2-1|.|many|TRBV7-6|15
CASSLGGGGRNEQFF
TGTGCCAGCAGCTTAGGAGGGGGGGGTAGAAATGAGCAGTTCTTC
>TRBJ1-4|.|few|TRBV24-1|13
CATSGGTYEKLFF
TGTGCCACCAGTGGAGGAACTTATGAAAAACTGTTTTTT
>TRBJ2-1|.|.|TRBV15|14
CATSREKSPDEQFF
TGTGCCACCAGCAGGGAAAAGAGTCCGGATGAGCAGTTCTTC
>TRBJ1-1|.|few|TRBV19|13
CASTSWRATEAFF
TGTGCCAGTACATCTTGGAGGGCAACTGAAGCTTTCTTT
>TRBJ1-4|TRBD1|many|TRBV28|15
CASSVPGTGREKLFF
TGTGCCAGCAGTGTTCCCGGGACAGGGAGAGAAAAACTGTTTTTT
>TRBJ1-3|.|.|TRBV7-6|14
CASSSPNSGNTIYF
TGTGCCAGCAGCTCTCCGAACTCTGGAAACACCATATATTTT
>TRBJ1-6|.|many|TRBV11-2|13
CASSLHRNSPLHF
TGTGCCAGCAGCTTACACAGAAACTCACCCCTCCACTTT
>TRBJ1-5|.|.|TRBV20-1|13
CSATNVYNQPQHF
TGCAGTGCTACTAATGTATACAATCAGCCCCAGCATTTT